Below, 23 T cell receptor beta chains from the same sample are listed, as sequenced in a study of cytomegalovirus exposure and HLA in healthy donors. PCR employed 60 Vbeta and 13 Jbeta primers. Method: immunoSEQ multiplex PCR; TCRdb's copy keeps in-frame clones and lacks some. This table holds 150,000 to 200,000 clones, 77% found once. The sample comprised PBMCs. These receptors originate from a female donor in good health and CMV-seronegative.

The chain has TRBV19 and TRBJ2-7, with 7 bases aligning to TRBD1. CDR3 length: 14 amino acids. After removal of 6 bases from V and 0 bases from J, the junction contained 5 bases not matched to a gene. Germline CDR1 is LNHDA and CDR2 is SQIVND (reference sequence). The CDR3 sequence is CASSGQASSYEQYF. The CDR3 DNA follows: TGTGCCAGTAGCGGACAGGCGAGCTCCTACGAGCAGTACTTC.

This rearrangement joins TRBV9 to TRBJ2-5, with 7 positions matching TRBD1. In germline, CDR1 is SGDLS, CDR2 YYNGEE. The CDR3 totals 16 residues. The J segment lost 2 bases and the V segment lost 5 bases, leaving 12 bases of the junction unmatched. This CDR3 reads CASSAIPRQGQETQYF. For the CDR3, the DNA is TGTGCCAGCAGTGCGATTCCTCGACAGGGACAAGAGACCCAGTACTTC.

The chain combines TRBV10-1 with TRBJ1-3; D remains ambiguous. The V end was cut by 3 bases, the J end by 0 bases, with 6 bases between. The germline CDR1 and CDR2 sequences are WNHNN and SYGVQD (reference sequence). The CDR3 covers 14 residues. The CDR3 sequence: CASSDHTSGNTIYF. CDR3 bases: TGCGCCAGCAGTGATCACACCTCTGGAAACACCATATATTTT.

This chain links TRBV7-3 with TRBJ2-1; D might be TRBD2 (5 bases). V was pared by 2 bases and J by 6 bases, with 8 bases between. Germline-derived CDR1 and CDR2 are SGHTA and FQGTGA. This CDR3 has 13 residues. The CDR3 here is CASSLGLGNEQFF. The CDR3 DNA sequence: TGTGCCAGCAGCTTAGGACTCGGCAATGAGCAGTTCTTC.

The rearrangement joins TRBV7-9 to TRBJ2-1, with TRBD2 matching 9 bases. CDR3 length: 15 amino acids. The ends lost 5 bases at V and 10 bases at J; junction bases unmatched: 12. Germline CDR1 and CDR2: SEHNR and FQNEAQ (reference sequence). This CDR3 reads CASSLSAGGPKEQFF. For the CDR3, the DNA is TGTGCCAGCAGCCTGAGCGCGGGAGGGCCGAAGGAGCAGTTCTTC. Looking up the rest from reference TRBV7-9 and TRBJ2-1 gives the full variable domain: DTGVSQNPRHKITKRGQNVTFRCDPISEHNRLYWYRQTLGQGPEFLTYFQNEAQLEKSRLLSDRFSAERPKGSFSTLEIQRTEQGDSAMYLCASSLSAGGPKEQFFGPGTRLTVL.

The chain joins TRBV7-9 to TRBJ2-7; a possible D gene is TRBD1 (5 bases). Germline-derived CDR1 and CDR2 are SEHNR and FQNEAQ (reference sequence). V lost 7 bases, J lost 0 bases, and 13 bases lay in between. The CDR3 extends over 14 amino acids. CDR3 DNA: TGTGCCAGCACCACGACAGTAATCTCCTACGAGCAGTACTTC. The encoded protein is CASTTTVISYEQYF.

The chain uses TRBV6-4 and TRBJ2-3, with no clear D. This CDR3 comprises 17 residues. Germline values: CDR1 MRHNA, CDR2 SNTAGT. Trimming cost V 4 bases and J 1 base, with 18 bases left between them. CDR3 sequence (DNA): TGTGCCAGCAGTGTGTCCCCCGGGTCGGGTGGCACAGATACGCAGTATTTT. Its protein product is CASSVSPGSGGTDTQYF.

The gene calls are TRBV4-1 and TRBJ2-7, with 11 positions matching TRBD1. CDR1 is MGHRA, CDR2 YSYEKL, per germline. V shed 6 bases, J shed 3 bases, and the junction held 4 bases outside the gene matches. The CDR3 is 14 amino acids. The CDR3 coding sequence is TGCGCCAGCAGTCGCGGGACAGGGGGCTACGAGCAGTACTTC. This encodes CASSRGTGGYEQYF.

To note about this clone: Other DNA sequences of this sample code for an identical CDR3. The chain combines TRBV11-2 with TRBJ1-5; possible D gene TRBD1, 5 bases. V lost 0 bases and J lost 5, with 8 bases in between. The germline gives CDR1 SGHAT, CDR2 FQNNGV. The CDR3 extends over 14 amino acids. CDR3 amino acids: CASSLDGGDQPQHF. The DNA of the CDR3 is TGTGCCAGCAGCTTAGATGGGGGGGATCAGCCCCAGCATTTT.

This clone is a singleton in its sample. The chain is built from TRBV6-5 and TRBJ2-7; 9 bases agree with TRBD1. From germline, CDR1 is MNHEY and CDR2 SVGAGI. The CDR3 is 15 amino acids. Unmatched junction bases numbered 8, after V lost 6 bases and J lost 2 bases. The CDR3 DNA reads TGTGCCAGCAGCCCCGACAGGGGGAGGACCTACGAGCAGTACTTC. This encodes CASSPDRGRTYEQYF.

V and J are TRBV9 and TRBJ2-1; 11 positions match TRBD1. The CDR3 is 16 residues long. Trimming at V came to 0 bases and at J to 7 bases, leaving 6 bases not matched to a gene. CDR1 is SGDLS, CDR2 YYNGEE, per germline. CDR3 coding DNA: TGTGCCAGCAGCGTAGCTAGGGACAGGGGGGGAAATGAGCAGTTCTTC. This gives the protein CASSVARDRGGNEQFF.

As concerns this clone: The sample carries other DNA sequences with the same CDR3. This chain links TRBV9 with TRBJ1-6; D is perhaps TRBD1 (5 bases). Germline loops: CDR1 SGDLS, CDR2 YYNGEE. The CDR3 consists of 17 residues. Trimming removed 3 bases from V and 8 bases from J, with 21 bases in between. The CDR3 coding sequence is TGTGCCAGCAGCGGGGCGAGGACCCTCCCGGGGGATTCACCCCTCCACTTT. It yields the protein CASSGARTLPGDSPLHF.

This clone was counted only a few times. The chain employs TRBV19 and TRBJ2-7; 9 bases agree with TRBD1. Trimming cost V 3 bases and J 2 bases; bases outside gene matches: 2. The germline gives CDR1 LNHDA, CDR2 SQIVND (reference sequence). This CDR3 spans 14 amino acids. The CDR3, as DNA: TGTGCCAGTAGTATGGGACAGGGAGCCTACGAGCAGTACTTC. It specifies CASSMGQGAYEQYF.

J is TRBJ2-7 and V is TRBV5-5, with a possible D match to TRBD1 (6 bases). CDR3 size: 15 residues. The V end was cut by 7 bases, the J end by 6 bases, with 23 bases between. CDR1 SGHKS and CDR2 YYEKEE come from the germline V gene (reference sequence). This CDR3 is CASEPRAGEFSEQYF. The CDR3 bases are TGTGCCAGCGAACCCCGGGCAGGGGAATTTTCCGAGCAGTACTTC.

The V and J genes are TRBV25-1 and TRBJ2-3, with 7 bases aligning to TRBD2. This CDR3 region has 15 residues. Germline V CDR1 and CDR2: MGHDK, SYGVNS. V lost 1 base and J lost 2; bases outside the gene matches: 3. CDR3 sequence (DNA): TGTGCCAGCAGTGAATCTAGCGGCCACACAGATACGCAGTATTTT. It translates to CASSESSGHTDTQYF.

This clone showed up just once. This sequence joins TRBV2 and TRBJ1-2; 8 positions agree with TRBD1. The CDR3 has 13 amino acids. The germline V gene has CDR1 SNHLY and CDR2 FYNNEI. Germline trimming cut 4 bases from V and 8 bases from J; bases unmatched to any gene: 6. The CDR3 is CASSGEDRDGYTF. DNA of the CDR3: TGTGCCAGCAGTGGGGAGGACAGGGACGGCTACACCTTC.

The CDR3 region is CASSQDPAGIPYNEQFF. The DNA of the CDR3 is TGTGCCAGCAGCCAAGACCCAGCGGGAATACCCTACAATGAGCAGTTCTTC. The chain links TRBV4-2 to TRBJ2-1, with 7 positions matching TRBD2. This CDR3 comprises 17 residues. J lost 2 bases, V lost 0 bases, and 7 bases had no gene match. Germline assignment: CDR1 LGHNA and CDR2 YNFKEQ.

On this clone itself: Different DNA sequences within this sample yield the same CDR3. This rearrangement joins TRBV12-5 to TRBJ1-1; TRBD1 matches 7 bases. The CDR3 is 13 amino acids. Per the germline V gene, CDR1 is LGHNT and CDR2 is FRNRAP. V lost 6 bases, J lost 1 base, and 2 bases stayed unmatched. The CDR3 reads CASGQGRNTEAFF. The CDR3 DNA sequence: TGTGCTAGTGGACAGGGGCGGAACACTGAAGCTTTCTTT.

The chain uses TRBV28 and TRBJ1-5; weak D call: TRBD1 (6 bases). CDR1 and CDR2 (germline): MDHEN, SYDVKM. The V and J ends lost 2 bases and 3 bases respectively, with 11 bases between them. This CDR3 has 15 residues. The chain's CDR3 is CASSLGQTDNQPQHF. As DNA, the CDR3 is TGTGCCAGCAGTTTAGGACAGACTGACAATCAGCCCCAGCATTTT.

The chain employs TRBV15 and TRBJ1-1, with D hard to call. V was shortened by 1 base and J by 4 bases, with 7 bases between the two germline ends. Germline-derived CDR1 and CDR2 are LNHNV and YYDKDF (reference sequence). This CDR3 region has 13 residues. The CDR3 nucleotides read TGTGCCACCAGCAGAGTCGAGGGCACTGAAGCTTTCTTT. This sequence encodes CATSRVEGTEAFF. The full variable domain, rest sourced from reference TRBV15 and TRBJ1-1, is DAMVIQNPRYQVTQFGKPVTLSCSQTLNHNVMYWYQQKSSQAPKLLFHYYDKDFNNEADTPDNFQSRRPNTSFCFLDIRSPGLGDTAMYLCATSRVEGTEAFFGQGTRLTVV.

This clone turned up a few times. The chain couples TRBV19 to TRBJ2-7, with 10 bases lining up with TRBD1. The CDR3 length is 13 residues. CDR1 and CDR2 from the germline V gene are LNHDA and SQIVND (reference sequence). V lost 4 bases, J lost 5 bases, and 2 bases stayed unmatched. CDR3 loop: CASSSGTGDEQYF. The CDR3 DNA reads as TGTGCCAGTAGTAGTGGGACAGGGGACGAGCAGTACTTC. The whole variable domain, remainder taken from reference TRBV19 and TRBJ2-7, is DGGITQSPKYLFRKEGQNVTLSCEQNLNHDAMYWYRQDPGQGLRLIYYSQIVNDFQKGDIAEGYSVSREKKESFPLTVTSAQKNPTAFYLCASSSGTGDEQYFGPGTRLTVT.

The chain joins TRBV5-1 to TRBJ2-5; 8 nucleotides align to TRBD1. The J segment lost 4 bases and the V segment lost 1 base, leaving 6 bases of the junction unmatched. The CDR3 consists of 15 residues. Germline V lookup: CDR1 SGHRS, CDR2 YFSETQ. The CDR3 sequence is CASSLTGGVAETQYF. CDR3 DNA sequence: TGCGCCAGCAGCTTGACAGGGGGTGTAGCAGAGACCCAGTACTTC.

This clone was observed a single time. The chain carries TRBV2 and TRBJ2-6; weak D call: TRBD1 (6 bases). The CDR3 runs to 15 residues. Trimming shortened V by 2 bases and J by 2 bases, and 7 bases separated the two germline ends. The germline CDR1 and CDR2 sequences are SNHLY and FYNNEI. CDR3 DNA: TGTGCCAGCAGTGAAAACAGGGCTGGGGCCAACGTCCTGACTTTC. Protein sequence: CASSENRAGANVLTF. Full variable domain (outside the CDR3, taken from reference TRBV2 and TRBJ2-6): EPEVTQTPSHQVTQMGQEVILRCVPISNHLYFYWYRQILGQKVEFLVSFYNNEISEKSEIFDDQFSVERPDGSNFTLKIRSTKLEDSAMYFCASSENRAGANVLTFGAGSRLTVL.